The entry below describes one TCR beta chain. Its cognate antigen is unknown. This specimen belongs to a study of cytomegalovirus exposure and HLA in healthy donors. PCR was performed using 60 Vbeta and 13 Jbeta primers. The data were produced by immunoSEQ multiplex PCR, yet TCRdb's version contains in-frame clones alone and is incomplete. The data show around 140,000 clones, roughly 79% seen once. The CDR3 has 14 amino acids. From germline, CDR1 is SQVTM and CDR2 ANQGSEA. V lost 7 bases to trimming and J lost 0 bases, with 13 bases between them. Study-level results: Some highly shared sequence variants likely arose as a pipeline artifact. As immune exposure information, only CMV serostatus was available. It was shown in a later analysis that HLA-associated TCR beta chains were more clonally expanded than other, equally common chains.

Specimen: PBMCs. This clonotype was sampled from a woman aged 35 to 49 in good health and CMV-seronegative. The V call is TRBV29-1, the J call TRBJ2-1; possibly TRBD2 for D (5 bases). CDR3 bases: TGCAGCGCCCCTCAAGGAGGCTCCTACAATGAGCAGTTCTTC. Its translation: CSAPQGGSYNEQFF.